This entry lists 9 T cell receptor beta chains sequenced from one sample in a study of sequential checkpoint blockade in melanoma. Noted treatment: randomized to nivolumab then ipilimumab (arm A) or the reverse (arm B). Profiling relied on immunoSEQ multiplex PCR, and the TCRdb table lists in-frame clones only, not all of them. The sample contains over 10,000 clones, roughly 78% of which appear only once. This specimen consisted of CD8+ T cells sorted from blood (inferred from file names), obtained from a patient given nivolumab and ipilimumab in sequence. The receptor source for this set is a human donor with melanoma.

The chain combines TRBV28 with TRBJ2-3, with D maybe TRBD1 (5 bases). This CDR3 comprises 17 residues. Trimming left V 3 bases short and J 0 bases short, with 16 bases between. From germline, CDR1 is MDHEN and CDR2 SYDVKM. In DNA form, the CDR3 reads TGTGCCAGCAGTTTGTCGGCAGGGCCCGGTAGCACAGATACGCAGTATTTT. This translates into CASSLSAGPGSTDTQYF.

This chain links TRBV29-1 with TRBJ1-2, with TRBD1 identical over 7 bases. Per the germline V gene, CDR1 is SQVTM and CDR2 is ANQGSEA. Trimming cost V 4 bases and J 6 bases; bases outside gene matches: 8. The CDR3 is 13 residues long. CDR3 in DNA: TGCAGCGTTGTTCTGACAGGGAGACATGGCTACACCTTC. Its protein product is CSVVLTGRHGYTF.

This rearrangement joins TRBV27 to TRBJ2-7, with TRBD2 matching 9 bases. Germline-derived CDR1 and CDR2 are MNHEY and SMNVEV (reference sequence). J gave up 6 bases and V 3 bases, and 6 bases lay outside the gene matches. CDR3 length: 14 amino acids. DNA of the CDR3: TGTGCCAGCAGTTTGGCGGGAGGGCGTATCGAGCAGTACTTC. Its translation: CASSLAGGRIEQYF.

Only a few counts were recorded for this clone. The chain carries TRBV7-9 and TRBJ2-3; D not resolved. From germline, CDR1 is SEHNR and CDR2 FQNEAQ (reference sequence). The length of the CDR3 is 15 residues. V shed 5 bases and J shed 3 bases, with 15 bases lying between them. Here the CDR3 DNA reads TGTGCCAGCAGCCTGGCTAGACCTCCGACAGATACGCAGTATTTT. Protein: CASSLARPPTDTQYF.

The chain combines TRBV29-1 with TRBJ2-2; 7 positions agree with TRBD2. V gave up 2 bases and J gave up 7 bases; unmatched junction bases: 13. Germline values: CDR1 SQVTM, CDR2 ANQGSEA. The CDR3 length is 16 residues. In DNA form, the CDR3 reads TGCAGCGTTGAAATTTGGTCGGGGGGTGATGACGGGGAGCTGTTTTTT. Translating it yields CSVEIWSGGDDGELFF.

The rearrangement joins TRBV29-1 to TRBJ2-2; no definite D call. In germline, CDR1 is SQVTM, CDR2 ANQGSEA. The CDR3 is 15 residues long. V lost 0 bases to trimming and J lost 0 bases, with 8 bases between them. CDR3 in DNA: TGCAGCGTTGAAGAAACTGGAGCGAACACCGGGGAGCTGTTTTTT. It codes for CSVEETGANTGELFF.

This clone was seen once. The chain employs TRBV28 and TRBJ2-1, with TRBD2 matching 10 bases. The germline V gene has CDR1 MDHEN and CDR2 SYDVKM. Trimming removed 6 bases from V and 6 bases from J; junction bases left unmatched: 17. The CDR3 is 18 amino acids. The CDR3, as DNA: TGTGCCAGCAGACCAATCCAGCGGACTAGCGGAACCCCCAATGAGCAGTTCTTC. Its protein product is CASRPIQRTSGTPNEQFF.

V gene TRBV27 combines with J gene TRBJ2-7, with D maybe TRBD2 (7 bases). Germline CDR1 MNHEY, CDR2 SMNVEV (reference sequence). The CDR3 has 13 residues. Trimming cost V 3 bases and J 7 bases, with 13 bases left between them. The CDR3 DNA reads as TGTGCCAGCAGTTTTTCCGGGGGGCGGGAGCAGTACTTC. It codes for CASSFSGGREQYF.

The rearrangement links TRBV5-6 to TRBJ1-4; 9 positions match TRBD1. The germline CDR1 and CDR2 sequences are SGHDT and YYEEEE. The CDR3 contains 15 residues. Losses at the gene ends were 3 bases for V and 4 bases for J; bases not matched to a gene: 4. The CDR3 protein is CASSSTGGRNEKLFF. The CDR3, as DNA: TGTGCCAGCAGCTCGACAGGGGGGCGTAATGAAAAACTGTTTTTT.